Listed here are 31 T cell receptor beta chains from one sample, sequenced in a study of T cell changes during pregnancy in multiple sclerosis. Some clones are missing from TCRdb's copy, which holds only in-frame ones; the method was immunoSEQ multiplex PCR. The table includes more than 35,000 clones, 89% detected once. The sequenced sample was CD4+ T cells from peripheral blood mononuclear cells, obtained after pregnancy. The receptors shown here come from a female donor in good health, enrolled as a control in a pregnancy study.

The chain recombines TRBV5-6 with TRBJ2-7; 7 positions match TRBD1. Germline V CDR1 and CDR2: SGHDT, YYEEEE. Unmatched junction bases numbered 6, after V lost 3 bases and J lost 3 bases. The CDR3 totals 14 residues. CDR3 in DNA: TGTGCCAGCAGCTCGGGACAGCCATTCTACGAGCAGTACTTC. It encodes CASSSGQPFYEQYF. The variable domain in full, with the rest retrieved from reference TRBV5-6 and TRBJ2-7, is DAGVTQSPTHLIKTRGQQVTLRCSPKSGHDTVSWYQQALGQGPQFIFQYYEEEERQRGNFPDRFSGHQFPNYSSELNVNALLLGDSALYLCASSSGQPFYEQYFGPGTRLTVT.

CDR3 in amino acids: CASSGTGPGETQYF. The CDR3 nucleotides read TGCGCCAGCAGTGGGACAGGGCCGGGGGAGACCCAGTACTTC. The chain couples TRBV10-1 to TRBJ2-5; 8 bases fit TRBD1. Germline CDR1 WNHNN, CDR2 SYGVQD (reference sequence). The ends lost 4 bases at V and 5 bases at J; junction bases unmatched: 6. The CDR3 spans 14 residues.

V usage is TRBV28 and J usage is TRBJ1-2; 9 bases map to TRBD1. V lost 4 bases, J lost 5 bases, and 5 bases stayed unmatched. Germline V gene sequence: CDR1 MDHEN, CDR2 SYDVKM. The CDR3 spans 14 residues. CDR3 in amino acids: CASSSRDRAYGYTF. The CDR3 coding sequence is TGTGCCAGCAGTTCCCGGGACAGGGCTTATGGCTACACCTTC.

V usage is TRBV5-8 and J usage is TRBJ1-2; D is unresolved. Germline-derived CDR1 and CDR2 are SGHTS and YDEGEE. The CDR3 is made up of 15 amino acids. V lost 0 bases and J lost 2, with 11 bases in between. The CDR3 loop is CASSLVTGGNYGYTF. The DNA of the CDR3 is TGTGCCAGCAGCTTGGTCACCGGCGGGAACTATGGCTACACCTTC.

V gene TRBV9 combines with J gene TRBJ2-3, with D maybe TRBD2 (6 bases). Trimming took off 4 bases at V and 0 bases at J, with 15 bases between the two ends. Germline V gene data show CDR1 as SGDLS and CDR2 as YYNGEE. The CDR3 spans 16 residues. Here the CDR3 reads CASSFGSGTSTDTQYF. CDR3 bases: TGTGCCAGCAGCTTTGGTAGCGGAACTAGCACAGATACGCAGTATTTT.

V is TRBV7-9 and J is TRBJ2-7; TRBD1 might be the D (6 bases). The CDR3 extends over 13 amino acids. The germline V gene has CDR1 SEHNR and CDR2 FQNEAQ (reference sequence). Trimming shortened V by 5 bases and J by 5 bases, and 13 bases separated the two germline ends. The CDR3 nucleotides read TGTGCCAGCAGCCTCCCGACAGGCCACGAGCAGTACTTC. Residues: CASSLPTGHEQYF.

The chain is built from TRBV5-1 and TRBJ1-5, with 7 bases lining up with TRBD1. V was pared by 1 base and J by 4 bases, with 5 bases of the junction left unmatched. CDR3 length equals 15 residues. Per the germline V gene, CDR1 is SGHRS and CDR2 is YFSETQ. CDR3 amino acids: CASSLRGGSNQPQHF. The DNA for the CDR3 is TGCGCCAGCAGCTTGCGAGGGGGCTCTAATCAGCCCCAGCATTTT.

This clone was observed once. The rearrangement uses TRBV27 and TRBJ2-7; perhaps TRBD1 as D (6 bases). CDR1 and CDR2 from the germline V gene are MNHEY and SMNVEV (reference sequence). Trimming left V 7 bases short and J 4 bases short, with 20 bases between. The CDR3 length is 15 residues. CDR3 protein: CASTSRGLGRYEQYF. In DNA, the CDR3 is TGTGCCAGCACTTCCAGGGGTTTGGGAAGATACGAGCAGTACTTC.

The chain combines TRBV5-4 with TRBJ1-1, with D uncertain. There are 14 residues in the CDR3. The V and J ends lost 0 bases and 5 bases respectively, with 11 bases between them. Germline CDR1 and CDR2: SGHNT and YYREEE (reference sequence). CDR3 bases: TGTGCCAGCAGCTTGGTTTTGAGTGGTACTGAAGCTTTCTTT. Its protein product is CASSLVLSGTEAFF.

The CDR3 here is CASRKGTRGGETQYF. The CDR3 DNA reads as TGTGCAAGTCGAAAGGGGACTAGGGGGGGGGAGACCCAGTACTTC. This rearrangement joins TRBV12-2 to TRBJ2-5; the table gives TRBD2 as D, unverified against the DNA. TRBV12-2 is annotated as a pseudogene. CDR3 length: 15 amino acids.

The genes are TRBV7-2 and TRBJ1-6; TRBD1 aligns across 7 bases. Germline CDR1 is SGHTA and CDR2 is FQGNSA. The CDR3 is 16 residues long. V lost 6 bases, J lost 7 bases, and 12 bases stayed unmatched. The CDR3 is CASRSGLQGRNSPLHF. CDR3 coding DNA: TGTGCCAGCAGATCTGGGTTACAGGGGAGAAATTCACCCCTCCACTTT. The full variable domain, completed using reference TRBV7-2 and TRBJ1-6, is GAGVSQSPSNKVTEKGKDVELRCDPISGHTALYWYRQSLGQGLEFLIYFQGNSAPDKSGLPSDRFSAERTGGSVSTLTIQRTQQEDSAVYLCASRSGLQGRNSPLHFGNGTRLTVT.

This sequence joins TRBV11-2 and TRBJ1-2; D is undetermined. Germline-derived CDR1 and CDR2 are SGHAT and FQNNGV. Trimming stripped 4 bases from V and 8 bases from J, with 17 bases between. CDR3 length equals 14 residues. The CDR3 loop reads CASSSAFRVEGYTF. CDR3 nucleotides: TGTGCCAGCAGCTCTGCGTTCCGGGTAGAAGGCTACACCTTC.

This chain uses TRBV27 with TRBJ2-3; 10 positions match TRBD2. The V segment lost 5 bases and the J segment 5 bases; nucleotides outside the gene matches: 7. Germline CDR1 and CDR2: MNHEY and SMNVEV (reference sequence). This CDR3 has 15 residues. Here the CDR3 DNA reads TGTGCCAGCAGTGACTCACTAGCGGGGATAGATACGCAGTATTTT. It codes for CASSDSLAGIDTQYF.

This chain connects TRBV5-1 to TRBJ2-1, with TRBD1 matching 11 bases. The germline CDR1 and CDR2 sequences are SGHRS and YFSETQ. V lost 0 bases, J lost 6 bases, and 5 bases stayed unmatched. There are 16 residues in the CDR3. The CDR3 sequence: CASSLGTGGYGNEQFF. CDR3 bases: TGCGCCAGCAGCTTGGGGACAGGGGGCTACGGCAATGAGCAGTTCTTC.

This chain connects TRBV27 to TRBJ1-4, with TRBD1 matching over 9 bases. Germline lookup yields CDR1 MNHEY and CDR2 SMNVEV (reference sequence). CDR3 length: 14 residues. V gave up 4 bases and J gave up 7 bases; unmatched junction bases: 4. The CDR3: CASSYRGRVEKLFF. CDR3 sequence (DNA): TGTGCCAGCAGTTACAGGGGGCGAGTTGAAAAACTGTTTTTT.

This chain connects TRBV5-1 to TRBJ2-1; 8 nucleotides line up with TRBD2. The CDR3 has 16 amino acids. Germline CDR1 reads SGHRS; CDR2 reads YFSETQ. J gave up 0 bases and V 5 bases, and 7 bases lay outside the gene matches. In DNA form, the CDR3 reads TGCGCCAGCAGTCGATTAGCGGGGAGCTCCTACAATGAGCAGTTCTTC. Translation: CASSRLAGSSYNEQFF. The full variable domain, with the rest looked up from reference TRBV5-1 and TRBJ2-1, is KAGVTQTPRYLIKTRGQQVTLSCSPISGHRSVSWYQQTPGQGLQFLFEYFSETQRNKGNFPGRFSGRQFSNSRSEMNVSTLELGDSALYLCASSRLAGSSYNEQFFGPGTRLTVL.

The V gene is TRBV7-9, the J gene TRBJ1-1; 8 bases agree with TRBD1. The length of the CDR3 is 15 residues. Trimming removed 6 bases from V and 0 bases from J; junction bases left unmatched: 6. Germline V lookup: CDR1 SEHNR, CDR2 FQNEAQ (reference sequence). The CDR3 sequence: CASSPTGAMNTEAFF. The CDR3 DNA sequence: TGTGCCAGCAGTCCGACAGGGGCCATGAACACTGAAGCTTTCTTT.

This chain joins TRBV19 and TRBJ1-2, with a tentative D call TRBD1 (6 bases). This CDR3 spans 13 amino acids. Trimming removed 10 bases at V and 7 bases at J, with 19 bases between. The germline V gene encodes CDR1 LNHDA and CDR2 SQIVND (reference sequence). Here the CDR3 reads CATGGQGLIGYTF. The CDR3 coding sequence is TGTGCCACCGGGGGGCAGGGATTGATTGGCTACACCTTC.

The chain employs TRBV19 and TRBJ1-1; 9 bases agree with TRBD1. After removal of 5 bases from V and 0 bases from J, the junction contained 4 bases not matched to a gene. The CDR3 is 15 residues long. Germline CDR1 and CDR2: LNHDA and SQIVND (reference sequence). CDR3 sequence (DNA): TGTGCCAGTAGTCGGGACAGGGTCCTGAACACTGAAGCTTTCTTT. This sequence encodes CASSRDRVLNTEAFF.

The chain joins TRBV10-3 to TRBJ1-2, with TRBD1 identical over 7 bases. Germline CDR1 reads ENHRY; CDR2 reads SYGVKD. There are 12 residues in the CDR3. Losses at the gene ends were 2 bases for V and 8 bases for J; bases not matched to a gene: 2. CDR3 bases: TGTGCCATCAGTGAGATAGGGGGCGGCTACACCTTC. Translated, it gives CAISEIGGGYTF.

The chain uses TRBV5-4 and TRBJ2-1, with 9 positions matching TRBD2. The CDR3 consists of 16 residues. V shed 4 bases, J shed 3 bases, and the junction held 8 bases outside the gene matches. Germline assignment: CDR1 SGHNT and CDR2 YYREEE (reference sequence). The CDR3 DNA follows: TGTGCCAGCAGCCCACAACAAGCGGGGGGCTACAATGAGCAGTTCTTC. This encodes CASSPQQAGGYNEQFF.

The rearrangement links TRBV6-6 to TRBJ2-1; 9 bases line up with TRBD1. Germline assignment: CDR1 MNHNY and CDR2 SVGAGI (reference sequence). The CDR3 has 15 amino acids. V lost 4 bases, J lost 5 bases, and 6 bases stayed unmatched. The CDR3 is CASSLPGTGHNEQFF. In DNA, the CDR3 is TGTGCCAGCAGTTTACCAGGGACAGGGCACAATGAGCAGTTCTTC.

V usage is TRBV7-3 and J usage is TRBJ2-2, with TRBD2 matching 11 bases. V lost 5 bases and J lost 7; bases outside the gene matches: 12. The CDR3 runs 17 residues. Germline loops: CDR1 SGHTA, CDR2 FQGTGA. CDR3 nucleotides: TGTGCCAGCAGCCAGAGCGGACTAGCGGGTCAGGGCGGGGAGCTGTTTTTT. Its protein product is CASSQSGLAGQGGELFF.

The chain employs TRBV10-2 and TRBJ2-3; maybe TRBD2 (6 bases). Germline CDR1 is WSHSY and CDR2 is SAAADI. The CDR3 contains 13 residues. Trimming shortened V by 8 bases and J by 6 bases, and 15 bases separated the two germline ends. The CDR3 protein is CASLLEGLDTQYF. The CDR3 DNA is TGCGCCAGCCTCCTGGAGGGTTTGGATACGCAGTATTTT.

This chain links TRBV6-5 with TRBJ1-2; tentatively, D is TRBD1 (5 bases). The CDR3 consists of 15 residues. The germline V gene has CDR1 MNHEY and CDR2 SVGAGI. The ends were cut back, 8 bases at V and 0 bases at J, with 16 bases in the middle. The CDR3 DNA is TGTGCCAGCGGTAGACAGCCCCATTCTAACTATGGCTACACCTTC. It encodes CASGRQPHSNYGYTF.

The chain joins TRBV19 to TRBJ1-1, with no clear D. The CDR3 covers 13 residues. Trimming pared 4 bases from V and 0 bases from J, leaving 6 bases between. Germline V lookup: CDR1 LNHDA, CDR2 SQIVND (reference sequence). CDR3 sequence: CASSTEMNTEAFF. The CDR3 DNA sequence: TGTGCCAGTAGTACGGAGATGAACACTGAAGCTTTCTTT. Supplemented by reference TRBV19 and TRBJ1-1, the full variable domain reads DGGITQSPKYLFRKEGQNVTLSCEQNLNHDAMYWYRQDPGQGLRLIYYSQIVNDFQKGDIAEGYSVSREKKESFPLTVTSAQKNPTAFYLCASSTEMNTEAFFGQGTRLTVV.

V and J are TRBV19 and TRBJ1-5; D possibly corresponds to TRBD1 (5 bases). The CDR3 covers 13 residues. Trimming removed 9 bases from V and 5 bases from J, with 14 bases in between. CDR1 and CDR2 from the germline V gene are LNHDA and SQIVND (reference sequence). Here the CDR3 reads CASADRRDQPQHF. The CDR3 nucleotides read TGTGCCAGCGCCGACAGAAGGGATCAGCCCCAGCATTTT.

This chain uses TRBV7-2 with TRBJ2-5; D possibly corresponds to TRBD1 (6 bases). Looked up from germline, CDR1 is SGHTA and CDR2 is FQGNSA. CDR3 size: 15 residues. V lost 1 base and J lost 1, with 10 bases in between. Written as DNA, the CDR3 is TGTGCCAGCAGCTTAGTGGACAGAGCCCAAGAGACCCAGTACTTC. Encoded protein: CASSLVDRAQETQYF.

The chain carries TRBV7-5 and TRBJ2-7; the D call TRBD1 from the table was never checked on the DNA. TRBV7-5 is flagged as a pseudogene. The CDR3 runs to 16 residues. The CDR3 loop is CARSHPSGLHSYEQYF. The DNA of the CDR3 is TGTGCCAGAAGCCACCCATCAGGGCTTCACTCCTACGAGCAGTACTTC.

The gene calls are TRBV29-1 and TRBJ1-3, with a possible D match to TRBD1 (5 bases). Germline V CDR1 and CDR2: SQVTM, ANQGSEA. CDR3 length: 13 amino acids. V was clipped by 7 bases and J by 0 bases, with 10 bases between them. The CDR3 protein is CSAQAFSGNTIYF. As DNA, the CDR3 is TGCAGCGCACAGGCGTTCTCTGGAAACACCATATATTTT.

This clone was detected once. The chain couples TRBV19 to TRBJ1-2, with 7 bases lining up with TRBD1. CDR1 and CDR2 from the germline V gene are LNHDA and SQIVND (reference sequence). After removal of 8 bases from V and 6 bases from J, the junction contained 12 bases not matched to a gene. This CDR3 spans 14 amino acids. CDR3 bases: TGTGCCAGTTCCACCATCGACAGGGCTGATGGCTACACCTTC. It translates to CASSTIDRADGYTF.